This T cell receptor (beta chain) was identified during a study of a mutant IDH1 vaccine in newly diagnosed glioma. For the study at large: Eight vaccinations went to patients in weeks 1, 3, 5, 7, 11, 15, 19, 23. Vaccination started 4-6 weeks after radiotherapy alone, or with temozolomide cycles.

Time point noted: week 5, during vaccination. Alongside topical imiquimod, each dose of vaccine comprised 300 ug of mutant IDH1 20-mer peptide. Every donor had a new WHO grade 3 or 4 astrocytoma that was IDH1-mutant, with loss of nuclear ATRX. With respect to this clone: Its antigen is not identified.

General observations from the study: No link was apparently found between pseudoprogression and changes in top peripheral T cell clonotypes.

Method: immunoSEQ multiplex PCR; TCRdb's copy keeps in-frame clones and lacks some. The sample includes 50,000 to 65,000 clones, 75% to 85% of them seen just once. This CDR3 spans 12 amino acids. Germline values: CDR1 SGHDT, CDR2 YYEEEE. Trimming took off 4 bases at V and 3 bases at J, with 8 bases between the two ends. The receptor was derived from a man aged 30 to 45 with glioma. Specimen: PBMCs, collected from a glioma patient whose treatment included an IDH1 peptide vaccine. This sequence joins TRBV5-6 and TRBJ2-7, with D tentatively TRBD1 (5 bases). The chain's CDR3 is CASSGRDYEQYF. In DNA form, the CDR3 reads TGTGCCAGCAGCGGCAGGGACTACGAGCAGTACTTC.